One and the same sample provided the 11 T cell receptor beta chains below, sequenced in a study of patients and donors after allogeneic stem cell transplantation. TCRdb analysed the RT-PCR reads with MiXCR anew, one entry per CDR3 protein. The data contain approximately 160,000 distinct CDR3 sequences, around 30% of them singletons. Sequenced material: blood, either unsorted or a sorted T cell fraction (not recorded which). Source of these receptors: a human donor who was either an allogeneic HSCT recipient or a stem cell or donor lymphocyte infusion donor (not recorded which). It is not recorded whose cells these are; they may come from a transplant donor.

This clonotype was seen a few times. The CDR3 is CASTRRGSTDTQYF. Here the CDR3 DNA reads TGTGCCAGCACCCGGAGGGGGTCCACAGATACGCAGTATTTT. The chain joins TRBV6-5 to TRBJ2-3; perhaps D is TRBD1 or TRBD2 (6 bases each). CDR3 length: 14 residues. Germline V gene sequence: CDR1 MNHEY, CDR2 SVGAGI. Trimming stripped 7 bases from V and 2 bases from J, with 13 bases between.

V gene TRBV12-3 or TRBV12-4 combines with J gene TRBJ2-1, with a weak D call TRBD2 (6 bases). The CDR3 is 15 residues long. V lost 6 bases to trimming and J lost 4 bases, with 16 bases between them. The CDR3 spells CASSYGTELYNEQFF. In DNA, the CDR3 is TGTGCCAGCAGCTATGGGACTGAACTTTACAATGAGCAGTTCTTC.

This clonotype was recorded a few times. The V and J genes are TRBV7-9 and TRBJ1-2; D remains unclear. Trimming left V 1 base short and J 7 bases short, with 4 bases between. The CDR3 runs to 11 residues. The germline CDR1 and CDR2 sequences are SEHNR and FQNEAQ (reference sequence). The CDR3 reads CASSLVVGYTF. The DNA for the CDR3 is TGTGCCAGCAGCTTAGTAGTTGGCTACACCTTC.

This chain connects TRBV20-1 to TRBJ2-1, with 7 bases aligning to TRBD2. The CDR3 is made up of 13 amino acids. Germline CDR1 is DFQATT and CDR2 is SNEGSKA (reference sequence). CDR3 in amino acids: CGPKGTTNNEQFF. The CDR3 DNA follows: TGCGGTCCAAAAGGGACTACCAACAATGAGCAGTTCTTC.

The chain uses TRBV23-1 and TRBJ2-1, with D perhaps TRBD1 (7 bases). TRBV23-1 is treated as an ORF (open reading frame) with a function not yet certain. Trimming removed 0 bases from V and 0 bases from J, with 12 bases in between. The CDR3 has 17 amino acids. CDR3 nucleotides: TGCGCCAGCAGTCAATCGGAGGGGGCGACCTCCTACAATGAGCAGTTCTTC. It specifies CASSQSEGATSYNEQFF.

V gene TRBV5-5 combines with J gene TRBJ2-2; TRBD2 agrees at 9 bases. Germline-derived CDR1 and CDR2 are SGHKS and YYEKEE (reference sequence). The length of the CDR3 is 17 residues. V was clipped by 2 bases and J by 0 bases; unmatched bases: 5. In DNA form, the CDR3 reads TGTGCCAGCAGCTTAACCGGGACTAGCTCGAACACCGGGGAGCTGTTTTTT. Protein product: CASSLTGTSSNTGELFF. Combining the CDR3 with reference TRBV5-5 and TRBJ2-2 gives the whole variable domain DAGVTQSPTHLIKTRGQQVTLRCSPISGHKSVSWYQQVLGQGPQFIFQYYEKEERGRGNFPDRFSARQFPNYSSELNVNALLLGDSALYLCASSLTGTSSNTGELFFGEGSRLTVL.

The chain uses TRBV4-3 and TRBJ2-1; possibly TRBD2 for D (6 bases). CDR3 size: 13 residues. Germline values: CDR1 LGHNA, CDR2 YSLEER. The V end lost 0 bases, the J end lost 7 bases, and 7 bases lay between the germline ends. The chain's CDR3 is CASSQEGRNEQFF. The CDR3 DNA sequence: TGCGCCAGCAGCCAAGAGGGGAGGAATGAGCAGTTCTTC.

In DNA, the CDR3 is TGCAGTGCTCCAGAGGCTGGAAACACCATATATTTT. It is translated as CSAPEAGNTIYF. This chain joins TRBV20-1 and TRBJ1-3; D is unclear. Trimming stripped 5 bases from V and 2 bases from J, with 7 bases between. Germline assignment: CDR1 DFQATT and CDR2 SNEGSKA (reference sequence). The CDR3 contains 12 residues.

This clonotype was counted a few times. CDR3 sequence (DNA): TGTGCCAGCAGCCAAAGGACGGAGAACACTGAAGCTTTCTTT. This translates into CASSQRTENTEAFF. V is TRBV3-1 and J is TRBJ1-1; unclear D gene. The CDR3 is 14 amino acids. Germline V CDR1 and CDR2: LGHDT, YNNKEL (reference sequence). Trimming cost V 2 bases and J 1 base, with 8 bases left between them.

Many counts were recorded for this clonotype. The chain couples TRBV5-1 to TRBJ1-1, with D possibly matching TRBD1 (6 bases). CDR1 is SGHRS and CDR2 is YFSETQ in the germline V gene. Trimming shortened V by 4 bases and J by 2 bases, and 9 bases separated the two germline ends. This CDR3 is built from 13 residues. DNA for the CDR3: TGCGCCAGCAGCCCGGACAGCAACACTGAAGCTTTCTTT. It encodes CASSPDSNTEAFF.

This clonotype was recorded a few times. The CDR3 spells CASSQGDSGQFF. The CDR3, as DNA: TGTGCCAGCAGCCAAGGGGACTCGGGGCAGTTCTTC. V usage is TRBV4-2 and J usage is TRBJ2-1; TRBD2 might be the D (6 bases). Germline V gene sequence: CDR1 LGHNA, CDR2 YNFKEQ. This CDR3 is built from 12 residues. V was pared by 1 base and J by 12 bases, with 10 bases between.